The T cell receptor (beta chain) described here comes from a study of blood T cell repertoires in COVID-19. Background on the study: Acute and convalescent COVID-19 specimens originated in the United States, Italy and Spain. T cells, B-cell-depleted T cells, or PBMCs supplied cDNA or gDNA.

CDR1 is SGHTA, CDR2 FQGNSA, per germline. The CDR3 consists of 14 residues. V dropped 1 base and J dropped 3 bases, with 10 bases sitting between them. Original methodology: Amplification with reference gene primers provided the estimates of nucleated cell counts. Data came from immunoSEQ multiplex PCR; TCRdb stores just in-frame clones and leaves some out. V, J and clone size are those of that table, while D and trimming were read from the DNA. This table has some 80,000 clones, around 86% appearing once. The chain has TRBV7-2 and TRBJ2-7; weak D call: TRBD2 (5 bases). This TCR was sampled from a man aged 45-60 years with active or convalescent COVID-19. Sequencing used peripheral blood. CDR3 amino acids: CASSLVGGGYEQYV. Written as DNA, the CDR3 is TGTGCCAGCAGCTTAGTCGGTGGAGGCTACGAGCAGTACGTC.